This T cell receptor (beta chain) appears in the sequencing data of a study of OX40 agonist ivuxolimab in advanced cancers. Study observations and caveats: Undetermined was the antigen specificity of the expanded peripheral T cells. Among patients with partial responses at 0.1-3.0 mg/kg, clonal expansion was among the lowest.

This clone was seen a handful of times. What it recognizes is unknown. The germline V and J ends were trimmed by 1 base and 1 base, with 12 bases remaining between them. There are 16 residues in the CDR3. Germline CDR1 and CDR2: LGHNA and YNFKEQ. Assay used: immunoSEQ multiplex PCR; TCRdb lists only in-frame clones, some missing. The sample holds 50,000 or so clones; around 80% are singletons and the top ten take about an eighth. V gene TRBV4-2 combines with J gene TRBJ2-3; D possibly corresponds to TRBD2 (6 bases). The sample here was CD4+ or CD8+ T cells sorted from blood, taken in a trial of the OX40 agonist ivuxolimab. This clonotype was obtained from an adult with an advanced solid tumor such as melanoma, head and neck, liver or kidney cancer. For the CDR3, the DNA is TGTGCCAGCAGCCAAGGGACCGGGACTCGCACAGATACGCAGTATTTT. Amino acids: CASSQGTGTRTDTQYF.